The present entry profiles one T cell receptor (beta chain) with its context. This specimen belongs to a study of blood T cell repertoires in COVID-19. The overall study: Sources were T cells, B-cell-depleted T cells, or PBMCs; the material itself was cDNA or gDNA.

Authors' analysis steps: Reference gene primer amplification gave estimated nucleated cell counts. Sequencing was performed with immunoSEQ multiplex PCR; in TCRdb, only in-frame clones are kept and a portion is missing. The V and J calls and the clone size are those of that table, but D and trimming were determined from the DNA. The repertoire holds tens of thousands of clones, approximately 84% seen once, with about 4.4% in the top ten. The CDR3 extends over 16 amino acids. Germline CDR1 is SEHNR and CDR2 is FQNEAQ (reference sequence). The V and J ends lost 2 bases and 4 bases, in that order; junction bases with no gene match: 2.

The sample was peripheral blood. The chain is built from TRBV7-9 and TRBJ2-1; TRBD2 matches 13 bases. The clonotype originates from a man over 45 with active COVID-19. CDR3: CASSLPGLAGYNEQFF. CDR3 DNA: TGTGCCAGCAGCTTACCGGGACTAGCGGGGTACAATGAGCAGTTCTTC. Drawing the rest from reference TRBV7-9 and TRBJ2-1, the complete variable domain is DTGVSQNPRHKITKRGQNVTFRCDPISEHNRLYWYRQTLGQGPEFLTYFQNEAQLEKSRLLSDRFSAERPKGSFSTLEIQRTEQGDSAMYLCASSLPGLAGYNEQFFGPGTRLTVL.